This T cell receptor (beta chain) was documented in a study of blood T cell repertoires in COVID-19. Whole-study context: The United States, Italy and Spain were the sources of the acute and convalescent COVID-19 samples.

Trimming removed 7 bases from V and 1 base from J; junction bases left unmatched: 10. The CDR3 consists of 17 residues. The V gene's germline CDR1 is LNHNV and CDR2 YYDKDF (reference sequence). Original processing methods: Reference gene primer amplification gave estimated nucleated cell counts. Data came from immunoSEQ multiplex PCR; TCRdb stores just in-frame clones and leaves some out. V, J and clone size reflect that table, while D and trimming were determined from the DNA. The sample has 200,000 to 250,000 clones, 86% seen once. What was sequenced was peripheral blood. V usage is TRBV15 and J usage is TRBJ2-2; 9 bases match TRBD1. The receptor's source is a man older than 75 with acute or convalescent COVID-19. The CDR3 region has the DNA TGTGCCACCACCCCACAGGGGGCCCTAGTGAACACCGGGGAGCTGTTTTTT. Translation: CATTPQGALVNTGELFF.